One and the same sample provided the 13 T cell receptor beta chains below, sequenced in a study of vaccination effects on CD4 cells after COVID-19. Before any sequencing was done, the ViraFEST assay used viral peptide pools to expand antigen-specific CD4+ T cells. Investigators separated out CD4+ T cells once approximately 11 days of culture had passed. Their specific antigens are unknown. Profiling relied on immunoSEQ multiplex PCR, and the TCRdb table lists in-frame clones only, not all of them. The sample holds around 54,000 clones; around 80% are singletons and the top ten take about 2.2%. The input for sequencing was CD4+ T cells from PBMCs cultured with HCoV-229E spike peptides, taken before COVID-19 vaccination. The receptors here all came from a human donor who received a COVID-19 vaccine.

The V and J genes are TRBV12-5 and TRBJ1-4; TRBD1 is a possible D gene (5 bases). Deletions cut 5 bases from V and 3 bases from J, with 13 bases between. CDR3 size: 15 residues. CDR1 and CDR2 from the germline V gene are LGHNT and FRNRAP. The CDR3 coding sequence is TGTGCTAGTGGTCGCCGTGGGGCAGCTAATGAAAAACTGTTTTTT. Translation: CASGRRGAANEKLFF.

The chain carries TRBV9 and TRBJ1-3, with D tentatively TRBD1 (6 bases). This CDR3 is 17 amino acids long. CDR1 is SGDLS, CDR2 YYNGEE, per germline. The V end lost 4 bases, the J end lost 0 bases, and 17 bases lay between the germline ends. As DNA, the CDR3 is TGTGCCAGCAGCTTTCGCCGGGACATCAACTCTGGAAACACCATATATTTT. Translation: CASSFRRDINSGNTIYF.

This clone has only one observation. V is TRBV7-2 and J is TRBJ1-1, with TRBD1 matching over 8 bases. J lost 5 bases, V lost 6 bases, and 5 bases had no gene match. Germline CDR1 SGHTA, CDR2 FQGNSA. The CDR3 contains 13 residues. As DNA, the CDR3 is TGTGCCAGCAGTGGACAGGGAGGGACTGAAGCTTTCTTT. Protein sequence: CASSGQGGTEAFF.

This clone showed up just a few times. The rearrangement uses TRBV7-8 and TRBJ1-4; D possibly corresponds to TRBD1 (5 bases). Germline values: CDR1 SGHVS, CDR2 FQNEAQ. The ends were cut back, 5 bases at V and 8 bases at J, with 18 bases in the middle. The CDR3 runs 15 residues. The CDR3 loop reads CASSPVGVGYEKLFF. The CDR3, as DNA: TGTGCCAGCAGCCCGGTGGGGGTTGGGTACGAAAAACTGTTTTTT.

J is TRBJ2-4 and V is TRBV18, with D perhaps matching TRBD1 (6 bases). V lost 2 bases and J lost 5, with 10 bases in between. The CDR3 totals 14 residues. Germline CDR1 is KGHSH and CDR2 is LQKENI. The CDR3 protein is CASSPGRGQNIQYF. CDR3 DNA sequence: TGTGCCAGCTCACCAGGCAGGGGACAAAACATTCAGTACTTC.

V usage is TRBV7-3 and J usage is TRBJ2-2; 7 nucleotides align to TRBD1. Trimming removed 1 base from V and 1 base from J; junction bases left unmatched: 0. There are 15 residues in the CDR3. Germline V gene lookup returns CDR1 SGHTA and CDR2 FQGTGA. The CDR3 DNA follows: TGTGCCAGCAGCTTAAGACAGGGGAACACCGGGGAGCTGTTTTTT. Translating it yields CASSLRQGNTGELFF.

The genes are TRBV7-9 and TRBJ1-1; D gene uncertain. V was shortened by 5 bases and J by 0 bases, with 16 bases between the two germline ends. The CDR3 has 16 amino acids. Germline lookup yields CDR1 SEHNR and CDR2 FQNEAQ (reference sequence). The CDR3, as DNA: TGTGCCAGCAGCCCCCTCCGTCGAGGCGTGAACACTGAAGCTTTCTTT. Amino acids: CASSPLRRGVNTEAFF.

This clone was observed a handful of times. CDR3 sequence: CASSMTQKDTGELFF. The CDR3 DNA is TGCGCCAGCAGTATGACTCAAAAGGACACCGGGGAGCTGTTTTTT. The chain carries TRBV5-1 and TRBJ2-2, with D unresolved. The CDR3 covers 15 residues. Trimming shortened V by 5 bases and J by 3 bases, and 14 bases separated the two germline ends. Germline lookup yields CDR1 SGHRS and CDR2 YFSETQ.

The gene calls are TRBV5-6 and TRBJ2-7; D gene uncertain. CDR1 is SGHDT, CDR2 YYEEEE, per germline. The V gene lost 5 bases and the J gene lost 2 bases, with 11 bases spanning the gap. The CDR3 length is 13 residues. The CDR3 sequence is CASRSRVTYEQYV. For the CDR3, the DNA is TGTGCCAGCAGATCTCGGGTAACCTACGAGCAGTACGTC.

This clone was counted between two and nine times. This chain connects TRBV10-3 to TRBJ2-1, with a tentative D call TRBD2 (6 bases). The CDR3 covers 12 residues. Germline lookup yields CDR1 ENHRY and CDR2 SYGVKD. The germline V and J ends were trimmed by 7 bases and 8 bases, with 12 bases remaining between them. CDR3 coding DNA: TGTGCCATCAAGGGCGGGGAATATGAGCAGTTCTTC. Amino acids: CAIKGGEYEQFF.

This chain uses TRBV19 with TRBJ2-5, with no clear D. The V end was cut by 6 bases, the J end by 2 bases, with 10 bases between. Germline V gene lookup returns CDR1 LNHDA and CDR2 SQIVND (reference sequence). The CDR3 contains 13 residues. In DNA form, the CDR3 reads TGTGCCAGTAGAGGGCCTAGTCAAGAGACCCAGTACTTC. Translating gives CASRGPSQETQYF.

This rearrangement joins TRBV5-1 to TRBJ2-1; D gene unclear. Germline V gene sequence: CDR1 SGHRS, CDR2 YFSETQ. CDR3 length: 17 residues. Trimming cost V 1 base and J 0 bases, with 14 bases left between them. CDR3 nucleotide sequence: TGCGCCAGCAGCTTGTTTTCGCTGGGCAGCTCCTACAATGAGCAGTTCTTC. It yields the protein CASSLFSLGSSYNEQFF.

The V call is TRBV7-3, the J call TRBJ1-2, with 9 bases aligning to TRBD1. V lost 2 bases, J lost 7 bases, and 11 bases stayed unmatched. The CDR3 consists of 16 residues. The germline V gene encodes CDR1 SGHTA and CDR2 FQGTGA. CDR3 bases: TGTGCCAGCAGCTTACAAACGGGGGACAGGGAAAGTGGCTACACCTTC. It encodes CASSLQTGDRESGYTF.